This is a list of T cell receptor beta chains from one sample in a study of OX40 agonist ivuxolimab in advanced cancers. This table comes from immunoSEQ multiplex PCR, and its TCRdb copy is limited to in-frame clones, with some not included. This table holds some 70,000 clones, about nine tenths found once. The source was CD4+ or CD8+ T cells sorted from blood, collected in a trial of the OX40 agonist ivuxolimab. The receptors shown here come from an adult with an advanced solid tumor such as melanoma, head and neck, liver or kidney cancer. Both conserved end residues are part of each CDR3. D genes are given only for firm matches. Rows may omit the clone size; those that give it use once, few, many or a size class.

J | V | size | D | CDR3 | DNA
TRBJ2-7 | TRBV7-2 | NA | NA | CASSLRGSYEQYF | TGTGCCAGCAGCTTAAGGGGCTCCTACGAGCAGTACTTC
TRBJ1-5 | TRBV4-1 | NA | NA | CASSQGPGLGGHQPQHF | TGCGCCAGCAGCCAAGGCCCGGGGCTGGGGGGACATCAGCCCCAGCATTTT
TRBJ2-6 | TRBV19 | NA | TRBD1 | CASSSGTGVGGANVLTF | TGTGCCAGTAGTTCCGGGACAGGGGTTGGTGGGGCCAACGTCCTGACTTTC
TRBJ2-2 | TRBV7-2 | NA | NA | CASSLVATGELFF | TGTGCCAGCAGCTTAGTGGCCACCGGGGAGCTGTTTTTT
TRBJ1-1 | TRBV5-4 | few | NA | CAARTDKNTEAFF | TGTGCCGCACGGACTGACAAGAACACTGAAGCTTTCTTT
TRBJ1-2 | TRBV7-9 | NA | NA | CASSRTGGSYGYTF | TGTGCCAGCAGCCGGACGGGCGGTAGCTATGGCTACACCTTC
TRBJ2-3 | TRBV6-1 | NA | NA | CASSEEGKNTQYF | TGTGCCAGCAGTGAAGAGGGCAAAAATACGCAGTATTTT
TRBJ1-3 | TRBV11-2 | NA | TRBD1 | CASSWDRTGNTIYF | TGTGCCAGCAGCTGGGACAGGACTGGAAACACCATATATTTT
TRBJ2-2 | TRBV7-2 | NA | NA | CASSFYGELFF | TGTGCCAGCAGCTTCTACGGGGAGCTGTTTTTT
TRBJ1-4 | TRBV2 | once | NA | CASNAQGFNEKLFF | TGTGCCAGCAATGCCCAGGGTTTTAATGAAAAACTGTTTTTT
TRBJ2-3 | TRBV28 | NA | NA | CASTGGLLGGDTQYF | TGTGCCAGCACTGGAGGCCTTCTAGGGGGAGATACGCAGTATTTT
TRBJ2-5 | TRBV7-7 | NA | NA | CASSLGRLVGQETQYF | TGTGCTAGCAGCTTAGGACGGCTAGTAGGTCAAGAGACCCAGTACTTC
TRBJ2-1 | TRBV11-2 | NA | TRBD1 | CASSLDRYSYNEQFF | TGTGCCAGCAGCTTGGACAGGTACTCCTACAATGAGCAGTTCTTC
TRBJ2-7 | TRBV30 | NA | NA | CAWSVLSSGPSEQYF | TGTGCCTGGAGTGTATTATCGTCCGGCCCCTCCGAGCAGTACTTC
TRBJ2-7 | TRBV15 | medium-sized | TRBD1 | CATSRDSRTGGEQYF | TGTGCCACCAGCAGAGATTCTAGGACAGGGGGCGAGCAGTACTTC
TRBJ2-7 | TRBV4-1 | few | NA | CASSQEGWEYEQYF | TGCGCCAGCAGCCAAGAGGGATGGGAGTACGAGCAGTACTTC
TRBJ2-2 | TRBV10-1 | once | NA | CASSEPGSKGGELFF | TGCGCCAGCAGTGAGCCCGGTAGCAAAGGCGGGGAGCTGTTTTTT
TRBJ2-5 | TRBV4-1 | NA | TRBD2 | CASSPVGGRASETQYF | TGCGCCAGCAGCCCGGTGGGTGGGAGGGCGAGTGAGACCCAGTACTTC
TRBJ2-3 | TRBV7-6 | NA | NA | CASSSRRTDTQYF | TGTGCCAGCAGCTCCCGAAGGACAGATACGCAGTATTTT
TRBJ2-7 | TRBV6-1 | NA | NA | CASSVGVRGYEQYF | TGTGCCAGCAGTGTCGGCGTGAGGGGCTACGAGCAGTACTTC
TRBJ2-5 | TRBV6-5 | NA | TRBD1 | CASSPVTGGKETQYF | TGTGCCAGCAGTCCTGTGACAGGGGGCAAGGAGACCCAGTACTTC
TRBJ2-2 | TRBV4-3 | NA | NA | CASSQGERNTGELFF | TGCGCCAGCAGCCAAGGGGAGAGAAACACCGGGGAGCTGTTTTTT
TRBJ1-1 | TRBV11-2 | few | TRBD1 | CASSTRTGYEAFF | TGTGCCAGCAGCACCCGGACAGGGTATGAAGCTTTCTTT
TRBJ1-5 | TRBV6-5 | NA | NA | CASSYGGANQPQHF | TGTGCCAGCAGTTACGGGGGGGCTAATCAGCCCCAGCATTTT
TRBJ2-3 | TRBV19 | NA | NA | CASSYGRLDTQYF | TGTGCCAGTAGTTACGGGCGGCTGGATACGCAGTATTTT
TRBJ1-2 | TRBV7-9 | NA | NA | CASSLGVAVYGYTF | TGTGCCAGCAGCTTAGGTGTGGCAGTTTATGGCTACACCTTC
TRBJ2-7 | TRBV9 | NA | NA | CASSPGEGGTYEQYF | TGTGCCAGCAGCCCAGGGGAGGGGGGAACCTACGAGCAGTACTTC
TRBJ2-7 | TRBV11-2 | NA | NA | CASSSNPGGEQYF | TGTGCCAGCAGCTCCAATCCGGGTGGCGAGCAGTACTTC
TRBJ2-2 | TRBV10-1 | NA | NA | CASSRQMNTGELFF | TGCGCCAGCAGTAGACAGATGAACACCGGGGAGCTGTTTTTT
TRBJ1-3 | TRBV11-2 | NA | NA | CASSLDRTGNTIYF | TGTGCCAGCAGCTTAGATAGGACGGGAAACACCATATATTTT
TRBJ1-1 | TRBV29-1 | NA | NA | CSVEGRGLNTEAFF | TGCAGCGTTGAAGGGAGGGGACTGAACACTGAAGCTTTCTTT
TRBJ2-2 | TRBV9 | NA | NA | CASRAGTVDTGELFF | TGTGCCAGCAGGGCCGGGACGGTGGACACCGGGGAGCTGTTTTTT
TRBJ1-5 | TRBV4-1 | NA | NA | CASSHPDGPLYQPQHF | TGCGCCAGCAGCCATCCGGACGGCCCCTTATATCAGCCCCAGCATTTT
TRBJ1-1 | TRBV4-1 | NA | NA | CASSRPPLTEAFF | TGCGCCAGCAGCCGACCACCGCTCACTGAAGCTTTCTTT
TRBJ2-7 | TRBV18 | NA | NA | CASSPRTAYEQYF | TGTGCCAGCTCACCACGGACGGCCTACGAGCAGTACTTC
TRBJ1-3 | TRBV13 | NA | TRBD1 | CASSSGQPGNTIYF | TGTGCCAGCAGCTCGGGACAGCCTGGAAACACCATATATTTT
TRBJ2-6 | TRBV7-9 | NA | TRBD1 | CASSSRTGGVSGANVLTF | TGTGCCAGCAGCTCTAGGACAGGGGGCGTCTCTGGGGCCAACGTCCTGACTTTC
TRBJ1-2 | TRBV6-6 | NA | NA | CASSPAGTWNYGYTF | TGTGCCAGCAGCCCCGCCGGGACATGGAACTATGGCTACACCTTC
TRBJ1-3 | TRBV18 | NA | NA | CASSPQTANSGNTIYF | TGTGCCAGCTCACCACAGACAGCTAATTCTGGAAACACCATATATTTT
TRBJ1-2 | TRBV5-1 | NA | NA | CASSLGAAYGYTF | TGCGCCAGCAGCTTGGGGGCAGCCTACGGCTACACCTTC
TRBJ1-1 | TRBV28 | NA | NA | CASSLVGRGWNTEAFF | TGTGCCAGCAGTCTAGTCGGGAGGGGCTGGAACACTGAAGCTTTCTTT
TRBJ2-7 | TRBV5-1 | NA | NA | CASSLALGQSSYEQYF | TGCGCCAGCAGCTTGGCCCTGGGGCAGAGCTCCTACGAGCAGTACTTC
TRBJ2-5 | TRBV4-2 | NA | TRBD2 | CASPLFSGSNQETQYF | TGTGCCAGCCCGTTATTTAGCGGGAGTAACCAAGAGACCCAGTACTTC
TRBJ1-2 | TRBV6-5 | few | TRBD1 | CASSFGTGKGYTF | TGTGCCAGCAGCTTTGGGACAGGGAAGGGCTACACCTTC
TRBJ1-2 | TRBV6-1 | NA | TRBD1 | CASSDSSGQGVWGYTF | TGTGCCAGCAGTGACAGTTCGGGACAGGGAGTCTGGGGCTACACCTTC
TRBJ2-2 | TRBV5-1 | NA | TRBD2 | CASSLGSGDTGELFF | TGCGCCAGCAGCTTAGGTAGCGGGGACACCGGGGAGCTGTTTTTT
TRBJ2-2 | TRBV6-1 | once | NA | CASSERGGANTGELFF | TGTGCCAGCAGTGAAAGGGGGGGCGCGAACACCGGGGAGCTGTTTTTT
TRBJ2-1 | TRBV6-5 | NA | NA | CASSAEPTRPNEQFF | TGTGCCAGCAGCGCAGAACCTACTAGACCCAATGAGCAGTTCTTC
TRBJ2-3 | TRBV29-1 | NA | NA | CSVVIPTDTQYF | TGCAGCGTTGTGATACCCACAGATACGCAGTATTTT
TRBJ1-4 | TRBV6-5 | NA | TRBD1 | CASSRDRNEKLFF | TGTGCCAGCAGTAGGGACAGGAATGAAAAACTGTTTTTT
TRBJ1-1 | TRBV19 | NA | TRBD1 | CASSAQGVVNTEAFF | TGTGCCAGTAGTGCACAGGGGGTGGTGAACACTGAAGCTTTCTTT
TRBJ1-5 | TRBV6-1 | NA | NA | CASSEVGPLNQPQHF | TGTGCCAGCAGTGAAGTGGGACCCCTCAATCAGCCCCAGCATTTT
TRBJ1-1 | TRBV7-9 | NA | NA | CASSLAGSDEAFF | TGTGCCAGCAGCTTAGCAGGGTCCGATGAAGCTTTCTTT
TRBJ2-1 | TRBV11-3 | NA | TRBD2 | CASSRWEAGTSGYNEQFF | TGTGCCAGCAGCCGTTGGGAAGCCGGGACTAGCGGTTACAATGAGCAGTTCTTC
TRBJ1-1 | TRBV14 | NA | TRBD1 | CASSSDRANTEAFF | TGTGCCAGCAGTTCGGACAGGGCGAACACTGAAGCTTTCTTT